The subject of this entry is one T cell receptor beta chain. TCRdb independently ran MiXCR on the RACE reads; one entry per CDR3 protein. Altogether just under 350,000 distinct CDR3 sequences are present, around 7% being singletons, with the ten largest covering about 8%. This sample is part of a study of human T cells and chemical hapten exposure. Time point specified: patch test 1, 2 weeks after DPC sensitization. Specified treatment: therapeutic diphenylcyclopropenone sensitization with weekly scalp DPC. This CDR3 has 18 residues. The ends were cut back, 5 bases at V and 0 bases at J, with 20 bases in the middle. Germline CDR1 reads SGHVS; CDR2 reads FQNEAQ.

The J gene is TRBJ2-1, the V gene TRBV7-8, with D possibly called TRBD1 or TRBD2 (6 bases each). This sample comprised whole blood, obtained in connection with sensitization to the hapten diphenylcyclopropenone (DPC). The clonotype was recovered from a woman younger than 30 with alopecia areata. Some clones in this sample may be carry-over from other donors' samples. The CDR3 sequence is CASSAQLGGDSSYNEQFF. DNA for the CDR3: TGTGCCAGCAGCGCCCAGCTCGGGGGCGATAGCTCCTACAATGAGCAGTTCTTC.